This T cell receptor beta chain came from a study of cytomegalovirus exposure and HLA in healthy donors. Study information: As released early, the data held about 85 million unique TCRs from HLA-typed donors.

With 60 Vbeta and 13 Jbeta primers, the PCR was carried out. Libraries were prepared by immunoSEQ multiplex PCR; TCRdb keeps only in-frame clonotypes and omits some of them. This sample has about 160,000 clones, with roughly 85% found just once. Per the germline V gene, CDR1 is LNHDA and CDR2 is SQIVND (reference sequence). V shed 5 bases, J shed 3 bases, and the junction held 4 bases outside the gene matches. CDR3 length equals 14 residues. Whole-study results and caveats: Reports indicated that the classifier achieved high specificity and sensitivity in diagnosing cytomegalovirus status.

As concerns this clone: Antigen: not known.

This clonotype was sampled from a man in his forties in good health and CMV-seronegative. The sample consisted of PBMCs. This rearrangement joins TRBV19 to TRBJ2-7; 10 bases agree with TRBD1. The CDR3: CASSPRTGGYEQYF. CDR3 nucleotides: TGTGCCAGTAGTCCTCGGACAGGGGGCTACGAGCAGTACTTC.